Shown below are 10 T cell receptor beta chains from a single sample sequenced in a study of blood T cell repertoires in COVID-19. Sequenced by immunoSEQ multiplex PCR; TCRdb stores in-frame clones only, minus some. The table records tens of thousands of clones, 86% of them present only once. Material: peripheral blood. These receptors were collected from a man aged 25 to 40 with acute or convalescent COVID-19.

The chain carries TRBV4-1 and TRBJ1-2; tentatively, D is TRBD1 (6 bases). Germline CDR1 and CDR2: MGHRA and YSYEKL. CDR3 length: 16 amino acids. V was shortened by 1 base and J by 0 bases, with 12 bases between the two germline ends. The CDR3 DNA sequence: TGCGCCAGCAGCCAAGTTACAGGGATTTCTAACTATGGCTACACCTTC. The encoded protein is CASSQVTGISNYGYTF.

This sequence joins TRBV7-8 and TRBJ2-2, with 8 bases fitting TRBD1. Trimming took 4 bases from V and 3 from J; bases not matched to a gene: 10. Germline CDR1 reads SGHVS; CDR2 reads FQNEAQ. The CDR3 is 17 residues long. The CDR3 nucleotides read TGTGCCAGCAGCTCCCGCCCCGGGACAGGATACACCGGGGAGCTGTTTTTT. Translated, it gives CASSSRPGTGYTGELFF.

The CDR3 region is CASGLVNPMGLAGHQETQYF. DNA for the CDR3: TGTGCTAGTGGTTTGGTAAACCCAATGGGACTAGCGGGGCACCAAGAGACCCAGTACTTC. The chain uses TRBV12-5 and TRBJ2-5, with 13 bases lining up with TRBD2. CDR3 length: 20 residues. The V segment lost 0 bases and the J segment 0 bases; nucleotides outside the gene matches: 10. Germline lookup yields CDR1 LGHNT and CDR2 FRNRAP.

V and J are TRBV7-8 and TRBJ2-7, with 9 positions matching TRBD2. Per the germline V gene, CDR1 is SGHVS and CDR2 is FQNEAQ. With V trimmed by 2 bases and J by 2 bases, 4 bases remained unmatched. CDR3 length: 15 residues. The CDR3 spells CASSLLAGTTYEQYV. For the CDR3, the DNA is TGTGCCAGCAGCTTACTAGCGGGGACCACCTACGAGCAGTACGTC.

The chain couples TRBV30 to TRBJ1-5; D is possibly TRBD1 (5 bases). Germline-derived CDR1 and CDR2 are GTSNPN and SVGIG (reference sequence). Trimming pared 2 bases from V and 5 bases from J, leaving 13 bases between. The CDR3 has 14 residues. The CDR3 bases are TGTGCCTGGAGTCGGGACTCAACCGATCAGCCCCAGCATTTT. It yields the protein CAWSRDSTDQPQHF.

The rearrangement links TRBV7-2 to TRBJ1-1; no clear D gene. There are 14 residues in the CDR3. The V end lost 4 bases, the J end lost 4 bases, and 13 bases lay between the germline ends. The germline V gene has CDR1 SGHTA and CDR2 FQGNSA. CDR3 amino acids: CASSSRTGITEAFF. The DNA for the CDR3 is TGTGCCAGCAGCTCCCGGACGGGAATCACTGAAGCTTTCTTT. The whole variable domain, remainder taken from reference TRBV7-2 and TRBJ1-1, is GAGVSQSPSNKVTEKGKDVELRCDPISGHTALYWYRQSLGQGLEFLIYFQGNSAPDKSGLPSDRFSAERTGGSVSTLTIQRTQQEDSAVYLCASSSRTGITEAFFGQGTRLTVV.

The chain joins TRBV18 to TRBJ2-1; perhaps TRBD1 as D (6 bases). The CDR3 sequence is 13 residues long. Trimming took 1 base from V and 8 from J, leaving 9 bases between them. The V gene's germline CDR1 is KGHSH and CDR2 LQKENI. This CDR3 reads CASSPQTGDEQFF. For the CDR3, the DNA is TGTGCCAGCTCACCACAGACAGGCGATGAGCAGTTCTTC.

V and J are TRBV6-1 and TRBJ2-3, with TRBD2 matching 7 bases. Germline loops: CDR1 MNHNS, CDR2 SASEGT. The ends lost 3 bases at V and 5 bases at J; junction bases unmatched: 5. There are 14 residues in the CDR3. CDR3 sequence reads: CASSDGREVDTQYF. In nucleotides, the CDR3 is TGTGCCAGCAGTGATGGGAGGGAGGTAGATACGCAGTATTTT.

This chain connects TRBV6-5 to TRBJ1-6; D not certain. This CDR3 spans 13 amino acids. Trimming cost V 5 bases and J 4 bases, with 6 bases left between them. Germline CDR1 reads MNHEY; CDR2 reads SVGAGI. The CDR3 loop is CASSLKYNSPLHF. The DNA for the CDR3 is TGTGCCAGCAGTCTAAAATATAATTCACCCCTCCACTTT.

The CDR3 spells CASTPVQRGSYNEQFF. The CDR3 DNA sequence: TGTGCCAGTACCCCAGTGCAGCGGGGCTCCTACAATGAGCAGTTCTTC. The rearrangement uses TRBV19 and TRBJ2-1; TRBD2 matches 7 bases. Germline CDR1 and CDR2: LNHDA and SQIVND (reference sequence). This CDR3 spans 16 amino acids. V dropped 7 bases and J dropped 0; count of bases not matched to a gene: 9.